The rows below give T cell receptor beta chains drawn from one sample of a study of human T cells and chemical hapten exposure. One entry per CDR3 protein, called by TCRdb with MiXCR from the RACE reads. The repertoire holds some 360,000 distinct CDR3 sequences, with roughly 4.6% as singletons. This material consisted of whole blood, taken in connection with sensitization to the hapten diphenylcyclopropenone (DPC). These receptors were obtained from a woman in her fifties or sixties with alopecia areata. Some clones in this sample may be carry-over from other donors' samples. The CDR3 runs from the conserved cysteine through the conserved F or W. A D gene is named only where the DNA matches it firmly. Size is omitted from some rows. Given values are once, few, many or a class for expanded clones.

>TRBD2|.|TRBJ2-2|TRBV4-3
TGCGCCAGCAGCCAAGATGCTAGCGGTGAGCTGTTTTTT
CASSQDASGELFF
>.|.|TRBJ2-1|TRBV6-5
TGTGCCAGCCGGTCGAGCAGTGATGAGCAGTTCTTC
CASRSSSDEQFF
>.|few|TRBJ1-1|TRBV10-3
TGTGCCATCAGTGAAGGGGCCGGGGGTGAAGCTTTCTTT
CAISEGAGGEAFF
>.|many|TRBJ2-3|TRBV12-3/TRBV12-4
TGTGCCAGCAGTTTAGCCCCGGGGCGGGACGTCACAGATACGCAGTATTTT
CASSLAPGRDVTDTQYF
>.|few|TRBJ1-2|TRBV27
TGTGCCAGCAGTTTGGGGGGCCCAAGTGGCTACACCTTC
CASSLGGPSGYTF
>TRBD2|many|TRBJ2-1|TRBV28
TGTGCCAGCAGGACCATAGCGGGAGGCCACTACAATGAGCAGTTCTTC
CASRTIAGGHYNEQFF
>TRBD1|.|TRBJ2-4|TRBV24-1
TGTGCCACCAGAGTCGACAGGGGGCGTGAGGCCAAAAACATTCAGTACTTC
CATRVDRGREAKNIQYF
>TRBD1|few|TRBJ1-1|TRBV12-3/TRBV12-4
TGTGCCAGCAGCCGGACAGGGGGCGGGAGCACTGAAGCTTTCTTT
CASSRTGGGSTEAFF
>.|.|TRBJ2-3|TRBV7-8
TGTGCCAGCAGCTTAACCTGGCGGGCCAAACGACAGACAGAAACGCAGTATTTT
CASSLTWRAKRQTETQYF
>.|few|TRBJ1-1|TRBV20-1
TGCAGTGCAAACCTTGGAGGGGGGCGCACTGAAGCTTTCTTT
CSANLGGGRTEAFF
>TRBD1|few|TRBJ2-1|TRBV29-1
TGCGGTGGGAAAATCTGGACAGGGGTAAACAATGAGCAGTTCTTC
CGGKIWTGVNNEQFF
>.|.|TRBJ1-5|TRBV18
TGTGCCAGCTCACCAGGTCGCAGTAGCAATCAGCCCCAGCATTTT
CASSPGRSSNQPQHF
>.|many|TRBJ1-1|TRBV5-1
TGCGCCAGCAGCTTGGACAGATACAAGAACACTGAAGCTTTCTTT
CASSLDRYKNTEAFF
>TRBD1|many|TRBJ2-1|TRBV2
TGTGCCAGCAGTAAGGACAGGGAAACATACAATGAGCAGTTCTTC
CASSKDRETYNEQFF
>.|many|TRBJ2-1|TRBV10-2
TGCGCCAGCAGAACGGGGGATGAGCAGTTCTTC
CASRTGDEQFF
>TRBD2|many|TRBJ2-5|TRBV24-1
TGTGCCACCAGTGAGCTAGCGGGCCCCCAAGAGACCCAGTACTTC
CATSELAGPQETQYF
>.|many|TRBJ2-3|TRBV6-5
TGTGCCAGCAGTCCCGGCAGGGTCGACACAGATACGCAGTATTTT
CASSPGRVDTDTQYF
>TRBD1|.|TRBJ1-1|TRBV5-1
TGCGCCAGCAGCTTGCTACAGGGGGCGACTGAAGCTTTCTTT
CASSLLQGATEAFF
>TRBD2|many|TRBJ2-3|TRBV6-5
TGTGCCAGCAGTGGCGGACTAGCGGTTTCAGGACGCACGCAGTATTTT
CASSGGLAVSGRTQYF
>.|.|TRBJ2-5|TRBV7-3
TGTGCCAGCAGCTTAAACGGACCGAGGGGGGAGACCCAGTACTTC
CASSLNGPRGETQYF
>.|.|TRBJ2-1|TRBV12-5
TGTGCTAGTGGTCTCTCGGTGAACCACAATGAGCAGTTCTTC
CASGLSVNHNEQFF
>TRBD2|few|TRBJ2-7|TRBV7-9
TGTGCCAGCAGCACCACTAGCGGGGGGGCTTCCTACGAGCAGTACTTC
CASSTTSGGASYEQYF
>.|many|TRBJ2-5|TRBV6-5
TGTGCCAGCAGTTACTCGACCCAGGGAAGGGAGACCCAGTACTTC
CASSYSTQGRETQYF
>.|.|TRBJ2-5|TRBV11-2
TGTGCCAGCAGCTTAGAGAGCGGCAAGAGAGGCGAGACCCAGTACTTC
CASSLESGKRGETQYF
>TRBD2|few|TRBJ2-5|TRBV3-1
TGTGCCAGCAGCCAAAGGCTAGCGGGGGGTGAGACCCAGTACTTC
CASSQRLAGGETQYF
>.|.|TRBJ1-4|TRBV2
TGTGCCAGCGGTTGGACAGCGGGGGAAAAACTGTTTTTT
CASGWTAGEKLFF
>.|many|TRBJ2-2|TRBV27
TGTGCCAGCAGGACAACCACCGGGACCGGGGAGCTGTTTTTT
CASRTTTGTGELFF
>TRBD2|many|TRBJ2-1|TRBV30
TGTGCCTGGAGTTCAGCGGGAGCAAGCAATGAGCAGTTCTTC
CAWSSAGASNEQFF
>TRBD2|.|TRBJ2-5|TRBV9
TGTGCCAGCAGCGCCCAGACTAGCGGGACCGAGACCCAGTACTTC
CASSAQTSGTETQYF
>.|many|TRBJ1-2|TRBV29-1
TGCAGCGTTTTGCCGGGGGTAGGGTATGGCTACACCTTC
CSVLPGVGYGYTF
>.|many|TRBJ1-6|TRBV6-5
TGTGCCAGCAGTTACACGCAAGCCTCCTATAATTCACCCCTCCACTTT
CASSYTQASYNSPLHF
>TRBD1|.|TRBJ1-1|TRBV18
TGTGCCAGCTCACCACCTAATCGAGGGGGCGACACTGAAGCTTTCTTT
CASSPPNRGGDTEAFF
>.|.|TRBJ1-5|TRBV6-1
TGTGCCAGCAGTAACAAGCAGCCCCAGCATTTT
CASSNKQPQHF